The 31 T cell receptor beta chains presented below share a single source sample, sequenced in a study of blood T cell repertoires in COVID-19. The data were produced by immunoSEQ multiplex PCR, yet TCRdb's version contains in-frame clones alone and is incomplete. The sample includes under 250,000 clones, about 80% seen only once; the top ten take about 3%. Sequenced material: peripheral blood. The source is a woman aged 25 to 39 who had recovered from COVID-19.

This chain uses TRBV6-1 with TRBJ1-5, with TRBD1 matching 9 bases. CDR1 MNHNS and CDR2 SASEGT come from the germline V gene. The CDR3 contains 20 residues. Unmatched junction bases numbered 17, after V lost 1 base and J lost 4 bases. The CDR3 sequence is CASSEGGQGTPGDHNQPQHF. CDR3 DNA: TGTGCCAGCAGTGAAGGGGGACAGGGAACCCCGGGCGATCATAATCAGCCCCAGCATTTT.

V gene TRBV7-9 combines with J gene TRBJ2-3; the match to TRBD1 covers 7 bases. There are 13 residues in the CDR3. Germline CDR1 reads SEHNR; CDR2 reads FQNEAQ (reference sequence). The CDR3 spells CAVGTASTDTQYF. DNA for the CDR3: TGTGCGGTCGGGACAGCTAGCACAGATACGCAGTATTTT.

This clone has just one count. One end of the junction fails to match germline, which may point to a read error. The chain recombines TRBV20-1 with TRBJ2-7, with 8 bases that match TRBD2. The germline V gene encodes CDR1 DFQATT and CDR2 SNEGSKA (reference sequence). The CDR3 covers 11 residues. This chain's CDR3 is CSAVAGGLVDF. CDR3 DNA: TGCAGTGCTGTCGCGGGAGGCCTAGTAGACTTC.

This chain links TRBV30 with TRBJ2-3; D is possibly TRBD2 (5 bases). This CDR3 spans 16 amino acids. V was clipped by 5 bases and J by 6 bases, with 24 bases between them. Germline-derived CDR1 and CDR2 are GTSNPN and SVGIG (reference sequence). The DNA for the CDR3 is TGTGCCTGGGCTCTCCCGGAGCGGACTCCCCTCGATACGCAGTATTTT. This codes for CAWALPERTPLDTQYF. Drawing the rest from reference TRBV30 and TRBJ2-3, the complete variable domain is SQTIHQWPATLVQPVGSPLSLECTVEGTSNPNLYWYRQAAGRGLQLLFYSVGIGQISSEVPQNLSASRPQDRQFILSSKKLLLSDSGFYLCAWALPERTPLDTQYFGPGTRLTVL.

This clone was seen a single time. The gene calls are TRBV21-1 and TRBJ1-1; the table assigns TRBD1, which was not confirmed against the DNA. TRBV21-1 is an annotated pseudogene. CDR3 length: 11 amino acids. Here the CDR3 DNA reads TGTGCCACCTCCGATGACAGTGAAGCTTTCTTT. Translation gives CATSDDSEAFF.

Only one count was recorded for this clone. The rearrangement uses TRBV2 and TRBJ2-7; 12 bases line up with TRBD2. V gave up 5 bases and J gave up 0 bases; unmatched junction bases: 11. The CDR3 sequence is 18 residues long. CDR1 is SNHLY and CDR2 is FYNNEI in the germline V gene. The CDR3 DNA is TGTGCCAGCAGTATATCGGGGCTAGCGGGAGGGCGCTCCTACGAGCAGTACTTC. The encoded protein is CASSISGLAGGRSYEQYF.

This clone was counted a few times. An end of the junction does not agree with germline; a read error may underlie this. The CDR3 loop reads CASSLGTGGNTIYF. CDR3 sequence (DNA): TGTGCCAGCAGCCTAGGGACGGGTGGAAACACCATATATTTT. The rearrangement uses TRBV13 and TRBJ1-3; weak D call: TRBD1 (5 bases). Looked up from germline, CDR1 is PRHDT and CDR2 is FYEKMQ (reference sequence). CDR3 length equals 14 residues.

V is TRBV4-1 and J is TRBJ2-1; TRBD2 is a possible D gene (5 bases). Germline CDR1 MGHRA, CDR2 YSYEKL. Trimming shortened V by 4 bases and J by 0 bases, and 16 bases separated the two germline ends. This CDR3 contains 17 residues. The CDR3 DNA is TGCGCCAGCAGCCCATATTGGACTCCCAGCTCCTACAATGAGCAGTTCTTC. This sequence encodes CASSPYWTPSSYNEQFF.

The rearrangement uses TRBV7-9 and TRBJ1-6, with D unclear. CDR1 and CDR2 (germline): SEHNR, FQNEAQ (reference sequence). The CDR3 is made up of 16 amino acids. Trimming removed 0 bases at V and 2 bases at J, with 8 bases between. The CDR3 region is CASSLASGPYNSPLHF. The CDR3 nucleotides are TGTGCCAGCAGCTTAGCGTCTGGGCCCTATAATTCACCCCTCCACTTT.

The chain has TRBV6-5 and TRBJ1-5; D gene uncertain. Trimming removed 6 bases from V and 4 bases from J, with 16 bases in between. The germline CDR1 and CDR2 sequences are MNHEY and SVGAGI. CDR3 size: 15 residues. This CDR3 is CASSLNPGGNQPQHF. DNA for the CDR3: TGTGCCAGCAGCCTAAACCCGGGAGGGAATCAGCCCCAGCATTTT.

CDR3 bases: TGTGCCAGCAGCCCAGGGGACAGGTCCTACGAGCAGTACTTC. Translated: CASSPGDRSYEQYF. This chain connects TRBV7-9 to TRBJ2-7; 8 bases match TRBD1. The CDR3 loop spans 14 amino acids. The ends lost 5 bases at V and 1 base at J; junction bases unmatched: 4. Germline-derived CDR1 and CDR2 are SEHNR and FQNEAQ (reference sequence).

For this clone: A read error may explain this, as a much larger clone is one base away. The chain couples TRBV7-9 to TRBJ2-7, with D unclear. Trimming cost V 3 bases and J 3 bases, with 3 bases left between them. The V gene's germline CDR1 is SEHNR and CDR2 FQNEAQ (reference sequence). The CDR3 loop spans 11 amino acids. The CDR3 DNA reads TGTGCCAGCAGCTTTAACTACGAGCAGTACTTC. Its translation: CASSFNYEQYF.

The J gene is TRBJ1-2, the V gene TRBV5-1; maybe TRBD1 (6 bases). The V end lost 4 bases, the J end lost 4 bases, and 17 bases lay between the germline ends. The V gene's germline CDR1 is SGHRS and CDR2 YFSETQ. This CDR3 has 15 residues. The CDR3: CASSPPMGAAYGYTF. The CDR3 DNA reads TGCGCCAGCAGCCCGCCGATGGGGGCCGCCTATGGCTACACCTTC.

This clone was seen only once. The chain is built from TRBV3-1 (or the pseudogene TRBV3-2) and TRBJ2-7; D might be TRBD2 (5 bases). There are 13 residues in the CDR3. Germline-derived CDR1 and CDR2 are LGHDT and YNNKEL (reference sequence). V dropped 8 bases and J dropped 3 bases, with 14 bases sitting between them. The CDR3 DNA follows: TGTGCCAGCCTGAATAGCGTACACTACGAGCAGTACTTC. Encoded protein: CASLNSVHYEQYF.

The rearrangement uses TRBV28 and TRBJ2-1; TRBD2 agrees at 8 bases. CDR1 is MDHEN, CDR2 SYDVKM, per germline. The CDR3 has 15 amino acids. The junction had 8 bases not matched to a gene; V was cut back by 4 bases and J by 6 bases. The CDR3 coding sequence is TGTGCCAGCAGTTCACGGGAGGGTGATTTCAATGAGCAGTTCTTC. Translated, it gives CASSSREGDFNEQFF.

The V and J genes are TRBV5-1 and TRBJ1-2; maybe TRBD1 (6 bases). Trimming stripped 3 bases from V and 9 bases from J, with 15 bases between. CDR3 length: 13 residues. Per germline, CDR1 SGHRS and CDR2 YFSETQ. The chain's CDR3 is CASSSQDSLRYTF. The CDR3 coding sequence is TGCGCCAGCAGCTCGCAGGACAGTTTACGCTACACCTTC.

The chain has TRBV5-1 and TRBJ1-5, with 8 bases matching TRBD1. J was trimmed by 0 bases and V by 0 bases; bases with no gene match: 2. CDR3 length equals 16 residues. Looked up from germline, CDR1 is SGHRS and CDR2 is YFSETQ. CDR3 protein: CASSLGQGNSNQPQHF. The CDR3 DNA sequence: TGCGCCAGCAGCTTGGGACAGGGGAATAGCAATCAGCCCCAGCATTTT.

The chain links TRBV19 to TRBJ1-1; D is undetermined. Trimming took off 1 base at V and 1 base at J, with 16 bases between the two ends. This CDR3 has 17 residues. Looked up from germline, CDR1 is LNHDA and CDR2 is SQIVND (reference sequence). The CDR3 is CASSIGQAGEKNTEAFF. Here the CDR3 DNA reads TGTGCCAGTAGTATAGGCCAAGCTGGGGAGAAGAACACTGAAGCTTTCTTT.

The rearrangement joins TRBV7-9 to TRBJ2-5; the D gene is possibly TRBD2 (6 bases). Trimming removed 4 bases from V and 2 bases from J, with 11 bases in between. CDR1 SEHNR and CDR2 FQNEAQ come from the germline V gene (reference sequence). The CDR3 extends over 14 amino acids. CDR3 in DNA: TGTGCCAGCAGCTCTCCCGGAGGGCAAGAGACCCAGTACTTC. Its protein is CASSSPGGQETQYF.

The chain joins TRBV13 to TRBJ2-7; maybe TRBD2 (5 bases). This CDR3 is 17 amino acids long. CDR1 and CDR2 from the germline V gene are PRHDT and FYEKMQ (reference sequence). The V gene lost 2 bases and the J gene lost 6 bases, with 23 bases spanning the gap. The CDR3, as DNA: TGTGCCAGCAGCTTATTCGCGGGTTCTGGTTGGGCGAGCGAGCAGTACTTC. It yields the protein CASSLFAGSGWASEQYF.

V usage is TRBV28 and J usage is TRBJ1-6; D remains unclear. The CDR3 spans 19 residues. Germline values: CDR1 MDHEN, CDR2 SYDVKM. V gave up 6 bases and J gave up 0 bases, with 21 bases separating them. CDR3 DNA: TGTGCCAGCAGCCTTCATTCGGACGGAGGGAGCTCCTATAATTCACCCCTCCACTTT. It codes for CASSLHSDGGSSYNSPLHF.

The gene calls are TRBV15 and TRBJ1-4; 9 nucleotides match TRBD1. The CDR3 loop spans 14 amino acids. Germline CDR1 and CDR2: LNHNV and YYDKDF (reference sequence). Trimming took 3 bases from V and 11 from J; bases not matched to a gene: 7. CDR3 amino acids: CATSRDRGGRKLFF. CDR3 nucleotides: TGTGCCACCAGCAGGGACAGGGGAGGGAGGAAACTGTTTTTT. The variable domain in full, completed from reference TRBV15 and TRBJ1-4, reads DAMVIQNPRYQVTQFGKPVTLSCSQTLNHNVMYWYQQKSSQAPKLLFHYYDKDFNNEADTPDNFQSRRPNTSFCFLDIRSPGLGDTAMYLCATSRDRGGRKLFFGSGTQLSVL.

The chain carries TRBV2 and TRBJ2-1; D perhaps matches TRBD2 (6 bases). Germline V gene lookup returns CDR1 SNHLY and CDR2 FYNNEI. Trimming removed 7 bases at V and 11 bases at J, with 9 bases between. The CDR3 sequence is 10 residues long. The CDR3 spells CASKEGKQFF. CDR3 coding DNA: TGTGCCAGCAAGGAGGGAAAGCAGTTCTTC.

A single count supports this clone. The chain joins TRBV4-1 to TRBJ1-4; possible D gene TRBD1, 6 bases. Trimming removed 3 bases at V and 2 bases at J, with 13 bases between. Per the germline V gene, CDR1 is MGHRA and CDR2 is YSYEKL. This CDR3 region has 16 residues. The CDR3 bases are TGCGCCAGCAGCCATCCACAGGGTTCCACTAATGAAAAACTGTTTTTT. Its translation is CASSHPQGSTNEKLFF.

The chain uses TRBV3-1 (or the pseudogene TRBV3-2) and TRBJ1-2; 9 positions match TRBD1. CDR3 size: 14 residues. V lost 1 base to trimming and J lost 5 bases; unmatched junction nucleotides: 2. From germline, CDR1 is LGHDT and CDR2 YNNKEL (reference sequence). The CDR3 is CASSQGDRGYGYTF. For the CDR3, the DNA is TGTGCCAGCAGCCAAGGCGACAGGGGGTATGGCTACACCTTC.

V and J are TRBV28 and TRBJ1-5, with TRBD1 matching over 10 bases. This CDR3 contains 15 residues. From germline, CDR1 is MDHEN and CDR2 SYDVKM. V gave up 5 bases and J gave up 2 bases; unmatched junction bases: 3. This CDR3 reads CASSRGTGGNQPQHF. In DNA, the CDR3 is TGTGCCAGCAGTCGGGGGACAGGGGGCAATCAGCCCCAGCATTTT. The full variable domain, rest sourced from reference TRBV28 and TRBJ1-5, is DVKVTQSSRYLVKRTGEKVFLECVQDMDHENMFWYRQDPGLGLRLIYFSYDVKMKEKGDIPEGYSVSREKKERFSLILESASTNQTSMYLCASSRGTGGNQPQHFGDGTRLSIL.

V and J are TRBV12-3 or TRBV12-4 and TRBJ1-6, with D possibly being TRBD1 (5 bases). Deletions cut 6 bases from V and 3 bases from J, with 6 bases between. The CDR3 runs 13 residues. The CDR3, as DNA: TGTGCCAGCAGCAGGGACTATAATTCACCCCTCCACTTT. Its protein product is CASSRDYNSPLHF.

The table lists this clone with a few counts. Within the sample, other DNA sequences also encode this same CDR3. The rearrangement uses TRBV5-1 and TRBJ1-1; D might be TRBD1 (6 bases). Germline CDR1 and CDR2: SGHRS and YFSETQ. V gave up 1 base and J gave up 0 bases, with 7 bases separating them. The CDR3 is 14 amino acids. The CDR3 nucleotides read TGCGCCAGCAGCTTGACAGGGATGAACACTGAAGCTTTCTTT. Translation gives CASSLTGMNTEAFF. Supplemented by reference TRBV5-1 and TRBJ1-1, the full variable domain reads KAGVTQTPRYLIKTRGQQVTLSCSPISGHRSVSWYQQTPGQGLQFLFEYFSETQRNKGNFPGRFSGRQFSNSRSEMNVSTLELGDSALYLCASSLTGMNTEAFFGQGTRLTVV.

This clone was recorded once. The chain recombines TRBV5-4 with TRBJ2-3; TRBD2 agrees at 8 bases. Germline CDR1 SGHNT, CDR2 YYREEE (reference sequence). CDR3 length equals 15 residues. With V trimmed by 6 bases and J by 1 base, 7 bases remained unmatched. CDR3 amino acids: CASTQAGAGTDTQYF. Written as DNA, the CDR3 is TGTGCCAGCACCCAAGCGGGGGCGGGCACAGATACGCAGTATTTT.

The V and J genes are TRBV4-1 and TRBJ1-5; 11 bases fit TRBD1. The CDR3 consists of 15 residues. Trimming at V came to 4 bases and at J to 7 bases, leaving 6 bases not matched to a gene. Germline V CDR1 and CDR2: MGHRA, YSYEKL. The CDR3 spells CASSPGQGARQPQHF. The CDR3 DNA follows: TGCGCCAGCAGCCCTGGACAGGGGGCACGGCAGCCCCAGCATTTT.

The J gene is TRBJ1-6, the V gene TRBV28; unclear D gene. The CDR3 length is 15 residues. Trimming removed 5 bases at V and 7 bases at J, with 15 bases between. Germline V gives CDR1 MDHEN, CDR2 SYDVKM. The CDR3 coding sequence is TGTGCCAGCAGTCCCACAGCTAGCGGAAATTCACCCCTCCACTTT. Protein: CASSPTASGNSPLHF.